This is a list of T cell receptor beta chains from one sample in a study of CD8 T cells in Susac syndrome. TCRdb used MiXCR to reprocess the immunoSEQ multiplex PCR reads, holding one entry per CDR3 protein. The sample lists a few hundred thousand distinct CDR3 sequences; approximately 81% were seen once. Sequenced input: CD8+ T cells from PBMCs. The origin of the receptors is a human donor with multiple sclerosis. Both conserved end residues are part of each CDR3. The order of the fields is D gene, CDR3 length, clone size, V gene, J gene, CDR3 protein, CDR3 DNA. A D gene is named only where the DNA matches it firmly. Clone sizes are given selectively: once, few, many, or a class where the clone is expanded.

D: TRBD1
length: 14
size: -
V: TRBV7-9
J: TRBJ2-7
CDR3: CASRYGTGAYEQYF
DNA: TGTGCCAGCAGATACGGGACAGGGGCCTACGAGCAGTACTTC

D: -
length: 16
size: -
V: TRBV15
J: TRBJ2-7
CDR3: CATSRDRAGTSYEQYF
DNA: TGTGCCACCAGCAGAGATCGGGCGGGAACCTCCTACGAGCAGTACTTC

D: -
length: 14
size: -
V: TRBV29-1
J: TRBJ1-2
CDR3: CSVGATGISYGYTF
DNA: TGCAGCGTTGGGGCCACAGGGATATCCTATGGCTACACCTTC

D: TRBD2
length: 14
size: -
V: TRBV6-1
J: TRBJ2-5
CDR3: CASRISGSGETQYF
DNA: TGTGCCAGCAGAATTAGCGGGAGTGGGGAGACCCAGTACTTC

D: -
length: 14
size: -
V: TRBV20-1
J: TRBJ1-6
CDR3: CSAREVGMYSPLHF
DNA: TGCAGTGCTAGGGAAGTGGGGATGTATTCACCCCTCCACTTT

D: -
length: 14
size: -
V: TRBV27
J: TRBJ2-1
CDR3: CASSLGRAYNEQFF
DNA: TGTGCCAGCAGTTTGGGACGGGCCTACAATGAGCAGTTCTTC

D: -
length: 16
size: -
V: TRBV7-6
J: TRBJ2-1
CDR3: CASSPTAGTSYNEQFF
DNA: TGTGCCAGCAGCCCCACGGCCGGGACCTCCTACAATGAGCAGTTCTTC

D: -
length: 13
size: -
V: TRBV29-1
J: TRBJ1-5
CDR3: CSVAQDRGQPQHF
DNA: TGCAGCGTTGCACAGGATCGCGGTCAGCCCCAGCATTTT

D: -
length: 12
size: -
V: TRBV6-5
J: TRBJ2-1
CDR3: CASSYGYNEQFF
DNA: TGTGCCAGCAGTTACGGGTACAATGAGCAGTTCTTC

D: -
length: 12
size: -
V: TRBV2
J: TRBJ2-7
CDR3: CASVSRGYEQYF
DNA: TGTGCCAGCGTTAGCAGGGGCTACGAGCAGTACTTC

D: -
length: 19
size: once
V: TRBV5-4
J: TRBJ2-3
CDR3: CASSSLLLGTGTNTDTQYF
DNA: TGTGCCAGCAGCTCCCTCCTCTTAGGGACGGGGACAAACACAGATACGCAGTATTTT

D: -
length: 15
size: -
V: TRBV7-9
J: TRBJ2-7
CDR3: CASSPRAGESYEQYF
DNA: TGTGCCAGCAGCCCCCGTGCAGGAGAATCCTACGAGCAGTACTTC

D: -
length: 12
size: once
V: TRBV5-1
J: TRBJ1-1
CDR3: CASKKEGTEAFF
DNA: TGCGCCAGCAAGAAGGAGGGTACTGAAGCTTTCTTT

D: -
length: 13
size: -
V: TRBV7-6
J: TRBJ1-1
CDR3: CASSRREDTEAFF
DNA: TGTGCCAGCAGCCGCAGGGAGGACACTGAAGCTTTCTTT

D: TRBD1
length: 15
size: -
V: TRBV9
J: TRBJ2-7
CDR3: CASSPGGTGAYEQYF
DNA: TGTGCCAGCAGCCCCGGGGGGACAGGGGCCTACGAGCAGTACTTC

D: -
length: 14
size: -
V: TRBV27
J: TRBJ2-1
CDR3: CASIGGVGDNEQFF
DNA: TGTGCCAGCATCGGGGGAGTAGGGGACAATGAGCAGTTCTTC

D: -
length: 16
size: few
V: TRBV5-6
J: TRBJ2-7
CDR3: CASSLEYTGQYYEQYF
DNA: TGTGCCAGCAGCTTGGAATATACGGGTCAGTACTACGAGCAGTACTTC

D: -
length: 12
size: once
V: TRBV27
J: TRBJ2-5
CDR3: CASRSSKETQYF
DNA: TGTGCCAGCAGAAGCAGTAAAGAGACCCAGTACTTC

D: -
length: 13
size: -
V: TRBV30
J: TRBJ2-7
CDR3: CAWGGGASYEQYF
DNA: TGTGCCTGGGGAGGGGGGGCCTCCTACGAGCAGTACTTC

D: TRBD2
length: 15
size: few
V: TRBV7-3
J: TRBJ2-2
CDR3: CASSRLGLDRGELFF
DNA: TGTGCCAGCAGCCGCCTGGGACTAGATAGGGGGGAGCTGTTTTTT

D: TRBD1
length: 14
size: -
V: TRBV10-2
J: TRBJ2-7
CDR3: CASSEGTGMWEQYF
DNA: TGCGCCAGCAGTGAGGGGACAGGGATGTGGGAGCAGTACTTC

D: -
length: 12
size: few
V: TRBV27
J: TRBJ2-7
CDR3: CASSFSGYEQYF
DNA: TGTGCCAGCAGTTTCTCAGGGTACGAGCAGTACTTC

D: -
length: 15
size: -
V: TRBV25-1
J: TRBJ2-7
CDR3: CASSALSGLFYEQYF
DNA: TGTGCCAGCAGCGCTCTGAGCGGGCTATTCTACGAGCAGTACTTC

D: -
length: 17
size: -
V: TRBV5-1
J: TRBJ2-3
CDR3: CASSLGRDITSTDTQYF
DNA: TGCGCCAGCAGCTTAGGCCGGGACATTACTAGCACAGATACGCAGTATTTT

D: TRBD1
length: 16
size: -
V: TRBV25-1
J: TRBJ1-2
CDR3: CASSDRDSGFPHGYTF
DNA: TGTGCCAGCAGTGACAGGGACAGCGGATTTCCGCATGGCTACACCTTC

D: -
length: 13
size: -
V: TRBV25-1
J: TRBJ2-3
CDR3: CASSEWEEDTQYF
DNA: TGTGCCAGCAGTGAATGGGAAGAAGATACGCAGTATTTT

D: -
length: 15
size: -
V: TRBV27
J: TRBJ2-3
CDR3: CASGRTTSSTDTQYF
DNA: TGTGCCTCTGGTAGGACGACTTCTAGCACAGATACGCAGTATTTT

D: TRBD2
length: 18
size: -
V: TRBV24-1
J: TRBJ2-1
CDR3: CATSDLDTSGRPYNEQFF
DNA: TGTGCCACCAGTGATTTGGATACTAGCGGGAGGCCCTACAATGAGCAGTTCTTC

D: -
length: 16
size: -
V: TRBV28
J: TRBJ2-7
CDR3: CASSPLGRYQSYEQYF
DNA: TGTGCCAGCAGCCCTTTAGGCCGCTACCAGTCCTACGAGCAGTACTTC

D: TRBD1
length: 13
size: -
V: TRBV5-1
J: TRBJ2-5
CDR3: CASSYPGTGMLYF
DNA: TGCGCCAGCAGCTACCCCGGGACAGGGATGCTCTACTTC

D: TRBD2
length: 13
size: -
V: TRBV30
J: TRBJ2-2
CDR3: CAWSMTSPGELFF
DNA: TGTGCCTGGAGTATGACTAGCCCCGGGGAGCTGTTTTTT

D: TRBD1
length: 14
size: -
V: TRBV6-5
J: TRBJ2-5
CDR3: CASSWGQGEETQYF
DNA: TGTGCCAGCAGCTGGGGACAGGGAGAAGAGACCCAGTACTTC

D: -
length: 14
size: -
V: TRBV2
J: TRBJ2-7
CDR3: CAILRGRNSYEQYF
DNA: TGTGCCATCCTGAGGGGGAGAAACTCCTACGAGCAGTACTTC

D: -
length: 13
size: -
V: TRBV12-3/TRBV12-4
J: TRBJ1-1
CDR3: CASTLLPGTEAFF
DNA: TGTGCCAGCACCCTACTCCCGGGAACTGAAGCTTTCTTT

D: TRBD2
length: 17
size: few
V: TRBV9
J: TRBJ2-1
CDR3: CASSVVAGGPLGNEQFF
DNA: TGTGCCAGCAGCGTAGTGGCGGGAGGCCCTCTCGGCAATGAGCAGTTCTTC

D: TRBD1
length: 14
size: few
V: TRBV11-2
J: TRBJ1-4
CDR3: CASRGRDRPEKLFF
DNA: TGTGCCAGCAGGGGCCGGGACAGGCCCGAAAAACTGTTTTTT

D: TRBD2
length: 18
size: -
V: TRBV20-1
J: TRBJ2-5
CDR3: CSSEGTSGLIRMARTQYF
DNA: TGCAGTTCCGAGGGGACTAGCGGGTTAATTCGCATGGCCAGGACCCAGTACTTC

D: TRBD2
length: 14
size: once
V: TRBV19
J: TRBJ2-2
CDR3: CASSTTSGSGELFF
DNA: TGTGCCAGTAGTACGACTAGCGGGAGCGGGGAGCTGTTTTTT

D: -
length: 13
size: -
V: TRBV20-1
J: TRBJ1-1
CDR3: CSAHDSQNTEAFF
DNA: TGCAGTGCTCACGACAGCCAGAACACTGAAGCTTTCTTT

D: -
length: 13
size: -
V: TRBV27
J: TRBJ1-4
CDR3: CASSSTTGNRLFF
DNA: TGTGCCAGCAGTTCCACGACGGGGAATAGACTGTTTTTT

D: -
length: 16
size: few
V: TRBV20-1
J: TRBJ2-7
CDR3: CSARDRRSGVVYEQYF
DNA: TGCAGTGCTAGAGATCGTCGGTCCGGGGTAGTGTACGAGCAGTACTTC

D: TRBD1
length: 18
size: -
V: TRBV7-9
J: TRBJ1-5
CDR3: CASSSTGGEHYSNQPQHF
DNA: TGTGCCAGCAGCTCGACAGGGGGCGAACATTATAGCAATCAGCCCCAGCATTTT

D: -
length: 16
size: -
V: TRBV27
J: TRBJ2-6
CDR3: CASSLLLANGANVLTF
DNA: TGTGCCAGCAGTTTACTTTTAGCCAATGGGGCCAACGTCCTGACTTTC

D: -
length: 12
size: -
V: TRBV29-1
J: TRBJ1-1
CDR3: CSVADPGEEAFF
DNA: TGCAGCGTTGCGGATCCGGGGGAGGAGGCTTTCTTT

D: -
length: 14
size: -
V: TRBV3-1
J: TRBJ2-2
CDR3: CASSQVKDTGELFF
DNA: TGTGCCAGCAGCCAAGTCAAAGACACCGGGGAGCTGTTTTTT

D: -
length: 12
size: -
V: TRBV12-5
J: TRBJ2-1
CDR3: CASAADGYEQFF
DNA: TGTGCTAGTGCCGCCGACGGGTATGAGCAGTTCTTC

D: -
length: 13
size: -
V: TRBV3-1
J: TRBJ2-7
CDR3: CASSQVDSSEQYF
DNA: TGTGCCAGCAGCCAAGTTGATAGTAGCGAGCAGTACTTC

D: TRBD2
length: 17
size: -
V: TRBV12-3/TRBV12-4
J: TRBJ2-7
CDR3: CASSTGTSGRAPYEQYF
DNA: TGTGCCAGCAGCACCGGGACTAGCGGGAGGGCCCCCTACGAGCAGTACTTC

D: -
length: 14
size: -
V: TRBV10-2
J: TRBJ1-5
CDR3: CAEAIRDGNQPQHF
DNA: TGCGCCGAAGCGATCCGGGACGGCAATCAGCCCCAGCATTTT

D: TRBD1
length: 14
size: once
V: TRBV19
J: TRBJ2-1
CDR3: CASSIDLDRGEQFF
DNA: TGTGCCAGTAGTATAGACCTAGACAGGGGTGAGCAGTTCTTC

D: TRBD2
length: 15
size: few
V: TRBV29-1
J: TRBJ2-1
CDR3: CSVPHFSGGYNEQFF
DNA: TGCAGCGTCCCCCATTTTAGCGGGGGCTACAATGAGCAGTTCTTC

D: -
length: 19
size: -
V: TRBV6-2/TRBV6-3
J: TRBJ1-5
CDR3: CASSYPQSTGQSLNQPQHF
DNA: TGTGCCAGCAGTTACCCCCAATCGACGGGGCAAAGCCTAAATCAGCCCCAGCATTTT

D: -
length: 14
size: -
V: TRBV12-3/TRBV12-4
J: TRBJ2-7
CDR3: CASSPGALTYEQYF
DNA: TGTGCCAGCAGCCCGGGGGCTCTAACCTACGAGCAGTACTTC

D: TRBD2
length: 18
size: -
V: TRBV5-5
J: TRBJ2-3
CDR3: CASSFVASGREATDTQYF
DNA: TGTGCCAGCAGCTTTGTAGCTAGCGGGAGGGAAGCGACAGATACGCAGTATTTT

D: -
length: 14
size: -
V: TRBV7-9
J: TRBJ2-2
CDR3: CASSFLETAGELFF
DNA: TGTGCCAGCAGCTTCCTAGAGACCGCCGGGGAGCTGTTTTTT